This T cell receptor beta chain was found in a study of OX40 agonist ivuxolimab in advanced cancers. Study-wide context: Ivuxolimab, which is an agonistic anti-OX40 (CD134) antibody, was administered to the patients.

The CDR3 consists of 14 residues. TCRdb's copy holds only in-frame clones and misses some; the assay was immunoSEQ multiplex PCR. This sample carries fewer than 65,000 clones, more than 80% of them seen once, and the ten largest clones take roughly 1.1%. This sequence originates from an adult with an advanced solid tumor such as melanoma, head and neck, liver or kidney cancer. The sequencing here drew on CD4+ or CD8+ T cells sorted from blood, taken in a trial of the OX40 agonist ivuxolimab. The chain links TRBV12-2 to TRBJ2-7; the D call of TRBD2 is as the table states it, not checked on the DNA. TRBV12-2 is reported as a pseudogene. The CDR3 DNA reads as TGTGCAAGTCGCTTACTAGCGGGGGCCTACGAGCAGTACTTC. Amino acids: CASRLLAGAYEQYF.